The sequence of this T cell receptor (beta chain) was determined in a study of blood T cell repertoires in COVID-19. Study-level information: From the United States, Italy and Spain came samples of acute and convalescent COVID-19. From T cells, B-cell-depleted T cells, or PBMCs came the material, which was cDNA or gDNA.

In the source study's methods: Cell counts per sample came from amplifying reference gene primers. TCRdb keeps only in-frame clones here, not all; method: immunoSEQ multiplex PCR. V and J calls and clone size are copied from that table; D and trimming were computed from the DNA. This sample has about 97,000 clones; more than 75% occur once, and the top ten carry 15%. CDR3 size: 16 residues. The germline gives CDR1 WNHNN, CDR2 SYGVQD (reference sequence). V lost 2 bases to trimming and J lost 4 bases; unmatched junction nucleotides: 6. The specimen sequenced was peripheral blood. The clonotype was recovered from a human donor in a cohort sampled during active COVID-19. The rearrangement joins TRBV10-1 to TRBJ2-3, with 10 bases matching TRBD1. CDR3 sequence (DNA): TGCGCCAGCAGTGAGAGGGACAGGGGCTCCGCAGATACGCAGTATTTT. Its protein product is CASSERDRGSADTQYF.